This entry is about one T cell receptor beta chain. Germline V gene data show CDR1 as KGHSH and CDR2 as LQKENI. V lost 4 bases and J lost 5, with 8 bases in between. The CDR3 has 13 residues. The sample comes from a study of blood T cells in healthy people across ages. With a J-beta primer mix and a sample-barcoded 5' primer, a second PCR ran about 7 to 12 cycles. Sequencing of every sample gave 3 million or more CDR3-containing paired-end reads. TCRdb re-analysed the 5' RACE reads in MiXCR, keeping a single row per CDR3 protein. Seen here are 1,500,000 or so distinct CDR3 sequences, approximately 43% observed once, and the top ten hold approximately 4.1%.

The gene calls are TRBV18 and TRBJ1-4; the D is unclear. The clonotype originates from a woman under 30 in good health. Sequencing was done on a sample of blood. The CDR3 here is CASSRAENEKLFF. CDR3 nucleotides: TGTGCCAGCTCACGCGCGGAAAATGAAAAACTGTTTTTT. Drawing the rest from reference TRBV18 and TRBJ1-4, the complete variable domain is NAGVMQNPRHLVRRRGQEARLRCSPMKGHSHVYWYRQLPEEGLKFMVYLQKENIIDESGMPKERFSAEFPKEGPSILRIQQVVRGDSAAYFCASSRAENEKLFFGSGTQLSVL.